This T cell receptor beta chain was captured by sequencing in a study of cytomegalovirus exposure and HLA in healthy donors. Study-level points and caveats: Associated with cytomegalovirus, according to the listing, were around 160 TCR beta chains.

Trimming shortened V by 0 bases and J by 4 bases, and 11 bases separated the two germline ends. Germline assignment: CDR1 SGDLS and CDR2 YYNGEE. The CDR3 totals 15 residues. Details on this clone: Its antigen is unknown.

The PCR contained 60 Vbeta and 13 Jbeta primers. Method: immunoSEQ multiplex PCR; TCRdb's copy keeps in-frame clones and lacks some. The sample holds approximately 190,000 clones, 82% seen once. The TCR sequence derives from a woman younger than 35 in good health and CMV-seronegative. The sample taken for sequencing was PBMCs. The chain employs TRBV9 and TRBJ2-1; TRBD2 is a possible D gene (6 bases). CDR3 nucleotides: TGTGCCAGCAGCGTAGGACTAGATGGTTACAATGAGCAGTTCTTC. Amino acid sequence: CASSVGLDGYNEQFF.